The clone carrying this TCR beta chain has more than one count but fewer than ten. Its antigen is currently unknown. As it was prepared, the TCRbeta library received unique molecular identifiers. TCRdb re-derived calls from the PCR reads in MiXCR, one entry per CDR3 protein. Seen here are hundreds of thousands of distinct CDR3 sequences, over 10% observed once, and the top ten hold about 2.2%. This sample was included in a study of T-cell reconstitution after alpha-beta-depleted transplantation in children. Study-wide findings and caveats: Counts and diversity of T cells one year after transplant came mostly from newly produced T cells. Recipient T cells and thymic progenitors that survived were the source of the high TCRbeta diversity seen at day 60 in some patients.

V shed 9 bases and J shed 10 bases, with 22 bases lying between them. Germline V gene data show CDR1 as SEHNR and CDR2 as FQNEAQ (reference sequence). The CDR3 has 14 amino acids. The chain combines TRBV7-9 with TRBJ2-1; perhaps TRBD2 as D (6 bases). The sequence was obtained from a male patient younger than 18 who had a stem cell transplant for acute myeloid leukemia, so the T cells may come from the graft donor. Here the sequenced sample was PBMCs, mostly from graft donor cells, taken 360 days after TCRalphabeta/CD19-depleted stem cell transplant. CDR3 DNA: TGTGCCAGTCAGGAGGGTCTTGCGGTCTGGGAGCAGTTCTTC. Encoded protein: CASQEGLAVWEQFF.